This TCR beta chain was sequenced in a study of cytomegalovirus exposure and HLA in healthy donors. Study in general: The 120 or so validation repertoires used a platform that matched the one used for the 550 to 800 first-cohort repertoires, as a later analysis reported.

Findings of the study overall: The authors enumerated roughly 180 TCR beta chains as linked to cytomegalovirus.

The CDR3 is 19 residues long. The V end was cut by 2 bases, the J end by 7 bases, with 26 bases between. The V gene's germline CDR1 is LGHNA and CDR2 YNFKEQ. In the case of this clone: Its antigen is not identified.

This table comes from immunoSEQ multiplex PCR, and its TCRdb copy is limited to in-frame clones, with some not included. In the table there are roughly 230,000 clones, around 90% of which are singletons. Sequencing input: PBMCs. The chain couples TRBV4-2 to TRBJ1-4; TRBD1 might be the D (6 bases). This TCR came from a woman in her 30s in good health and CMV-seronegative. As DNA, the CDR3 is TGTGCCAGCAGCCAAAAGATAGGGGGGGCGCGGGTGCTTGGTGAAAAACTGTTTTTT. Encoded protein: CASSQKIGGARVLGEKLFF.